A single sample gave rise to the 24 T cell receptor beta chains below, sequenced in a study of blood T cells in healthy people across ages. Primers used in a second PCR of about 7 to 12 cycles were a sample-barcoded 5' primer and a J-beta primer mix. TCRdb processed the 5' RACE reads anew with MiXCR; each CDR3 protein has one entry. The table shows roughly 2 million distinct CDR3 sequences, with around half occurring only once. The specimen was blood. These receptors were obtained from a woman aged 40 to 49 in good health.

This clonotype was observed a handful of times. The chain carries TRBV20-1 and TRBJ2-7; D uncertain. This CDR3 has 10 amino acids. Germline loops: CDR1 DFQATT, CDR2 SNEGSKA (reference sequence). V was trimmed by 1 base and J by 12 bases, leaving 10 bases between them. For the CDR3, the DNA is TGCAGTGCTAGAGGGAGTCGACGGTACTTC. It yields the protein CSARGSRRYF.

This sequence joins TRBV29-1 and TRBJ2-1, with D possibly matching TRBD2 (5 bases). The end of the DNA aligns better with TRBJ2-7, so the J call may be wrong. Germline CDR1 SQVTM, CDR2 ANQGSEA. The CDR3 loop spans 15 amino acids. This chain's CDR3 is CSVEGRATSYNEQYF. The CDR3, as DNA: TGCAGCGTTGAAGGGCGGGCTACCTCCTACAATGAGCAGTACTTC.

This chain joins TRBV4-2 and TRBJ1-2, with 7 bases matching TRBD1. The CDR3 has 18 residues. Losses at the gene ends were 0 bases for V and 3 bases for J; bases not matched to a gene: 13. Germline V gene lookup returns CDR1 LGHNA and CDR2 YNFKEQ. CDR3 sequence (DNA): TGTGCCAGCAGCCAAGAACCTACAGGGGTGGTCGAGGACTATGGCTACACCTTC. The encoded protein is CASSQEPTGVVEDYGYTF.

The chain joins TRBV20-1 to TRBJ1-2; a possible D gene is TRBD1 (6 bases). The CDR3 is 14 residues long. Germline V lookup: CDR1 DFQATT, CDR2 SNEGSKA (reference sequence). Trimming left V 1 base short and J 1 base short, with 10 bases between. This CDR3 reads CSARAPDSNYGYTF. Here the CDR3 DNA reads TGCAGTGCTAGAGCCCCGGACAGTAACTATGGCTACACCTTC.

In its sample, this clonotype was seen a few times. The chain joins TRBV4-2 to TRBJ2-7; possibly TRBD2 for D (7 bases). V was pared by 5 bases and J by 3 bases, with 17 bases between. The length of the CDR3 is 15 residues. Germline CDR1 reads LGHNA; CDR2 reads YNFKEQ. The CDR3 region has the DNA TGTGCCAGCAGCTGGTCCGGGGGGACAAACTACGAGCAGTACTTC. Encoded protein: CASSWSGGTNYEQYF.

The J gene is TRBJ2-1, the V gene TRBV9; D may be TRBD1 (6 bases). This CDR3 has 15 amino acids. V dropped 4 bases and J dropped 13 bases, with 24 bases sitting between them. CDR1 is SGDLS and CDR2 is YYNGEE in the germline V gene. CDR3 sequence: CASSSFKTGLETQFF. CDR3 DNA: TGTGCCAGCAGCTCCTTTAAAACAGGGTTGGAGACCCAGTTCTTC.

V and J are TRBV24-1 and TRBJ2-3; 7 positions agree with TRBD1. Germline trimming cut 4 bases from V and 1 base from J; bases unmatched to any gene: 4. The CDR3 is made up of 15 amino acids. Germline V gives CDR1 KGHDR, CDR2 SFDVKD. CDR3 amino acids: CATSEHGQGTDTQYF. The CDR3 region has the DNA TGTGCCACCAGTGAACATGGACAGGGCACAGATACGCAGTATTTT.

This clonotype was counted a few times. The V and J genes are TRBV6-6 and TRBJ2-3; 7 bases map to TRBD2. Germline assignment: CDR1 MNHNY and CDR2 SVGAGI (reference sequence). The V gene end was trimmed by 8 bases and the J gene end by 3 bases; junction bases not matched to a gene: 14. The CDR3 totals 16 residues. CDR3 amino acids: CASLGITGGRTDTQYF. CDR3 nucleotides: TGTGCCAGCCTGGGGATAACGGGGGGACGAACAGATACGCAGTATTTT.

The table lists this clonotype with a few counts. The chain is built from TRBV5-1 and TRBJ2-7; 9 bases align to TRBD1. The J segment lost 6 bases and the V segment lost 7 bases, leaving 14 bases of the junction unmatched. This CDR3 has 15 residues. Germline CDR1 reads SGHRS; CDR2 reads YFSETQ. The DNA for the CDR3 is TGCGCCAGCGAGCCCGGGGACAGGGCTGCTTCCGAGCAGTACTTC. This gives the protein CASEPGDRAASEQYF. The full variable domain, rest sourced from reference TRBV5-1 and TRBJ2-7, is KAGVTQTPRYLIKTRGQQVTLSCSPISGHRSVSWYQQTPGQGLQFLFEYFSETQRNKGNFPGRFSGRQFSNSRSEMNVSTLELGDSALYLCASEPGDRAASEQYFGPGTRLTVT.

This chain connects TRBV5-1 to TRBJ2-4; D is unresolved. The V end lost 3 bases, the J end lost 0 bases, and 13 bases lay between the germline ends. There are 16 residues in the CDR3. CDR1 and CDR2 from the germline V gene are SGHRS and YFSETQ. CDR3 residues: CASSSATGLAKNIQYF. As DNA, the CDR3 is TGCGCCAGCAGCTCTGCGACGGGTCTAGCCAAAAACATTCAGTACTTC.

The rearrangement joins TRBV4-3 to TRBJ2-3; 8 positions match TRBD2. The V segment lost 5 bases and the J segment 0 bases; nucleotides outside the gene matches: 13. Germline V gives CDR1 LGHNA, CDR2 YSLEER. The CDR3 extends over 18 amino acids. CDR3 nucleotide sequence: TGCGCCAGCAGCTCACAGCCCGCGGGGGGCCAGAGCACAGATACGCAGTATTTT. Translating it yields CASSSQPAGGQSTDTQYF.

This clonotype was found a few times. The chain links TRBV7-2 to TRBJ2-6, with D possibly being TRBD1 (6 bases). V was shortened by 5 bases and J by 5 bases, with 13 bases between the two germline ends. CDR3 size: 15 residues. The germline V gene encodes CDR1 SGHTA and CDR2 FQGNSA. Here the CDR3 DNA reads TGTGCCAGCAGCCCAACAGGGCTGTGGGCCAACGTCCTGACTTTC. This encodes CASSPTGLWANVLTF.

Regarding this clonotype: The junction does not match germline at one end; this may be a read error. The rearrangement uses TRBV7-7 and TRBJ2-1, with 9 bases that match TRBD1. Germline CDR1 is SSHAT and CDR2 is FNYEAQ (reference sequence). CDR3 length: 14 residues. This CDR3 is CASSLADRGYEQFF. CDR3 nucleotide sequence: TGTGCTAGCAGCTTGGCGGACAGGGGATATGAGCAGTTCTTC. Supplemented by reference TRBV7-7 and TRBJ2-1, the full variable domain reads GAGVSQSPRYKVTKRGQDVTLRCDPISSHATLYWYQQALGQGPEFLTYFNYEAQPDKSGLPSDRFSAERPEGSISTLTIQRTEQRDSAMYRCASSLADRGYEQFFGPGTRLTVL.

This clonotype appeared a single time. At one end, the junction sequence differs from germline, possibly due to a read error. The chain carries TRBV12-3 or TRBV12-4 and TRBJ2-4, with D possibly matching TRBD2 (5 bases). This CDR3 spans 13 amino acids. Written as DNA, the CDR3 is TGTGCCAGCAGTGTAGCGCTCGATGCCGTGCAGTACTTC. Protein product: CASSVALDAVQYF.

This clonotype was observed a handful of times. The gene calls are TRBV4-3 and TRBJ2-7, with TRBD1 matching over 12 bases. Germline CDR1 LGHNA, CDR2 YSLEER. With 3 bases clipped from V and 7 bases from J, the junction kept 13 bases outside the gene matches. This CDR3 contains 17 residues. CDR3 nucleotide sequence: TGCGCCAGCAGCCACCGAAACACCGGGACAGGGGGCCGGGAGCAGTACTTC. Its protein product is CASSHRNTGTGGREQYF.

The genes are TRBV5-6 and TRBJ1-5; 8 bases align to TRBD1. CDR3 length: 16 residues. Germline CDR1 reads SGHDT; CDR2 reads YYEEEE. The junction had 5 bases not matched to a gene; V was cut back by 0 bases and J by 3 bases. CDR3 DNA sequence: TGTGCCAGCAGCTTGGGGACAGGGTTGGTCAATCAGCCCCAGCATTTT. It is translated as CASSLGTGLVNQPQHF.

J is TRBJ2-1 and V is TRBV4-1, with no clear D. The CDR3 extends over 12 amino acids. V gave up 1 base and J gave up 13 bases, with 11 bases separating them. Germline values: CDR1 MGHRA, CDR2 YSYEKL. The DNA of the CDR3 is TGCGCCAGCAGCCAAGGTGGCTTCCGACAGTTCTTC. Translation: CASSQGGFRQFF.

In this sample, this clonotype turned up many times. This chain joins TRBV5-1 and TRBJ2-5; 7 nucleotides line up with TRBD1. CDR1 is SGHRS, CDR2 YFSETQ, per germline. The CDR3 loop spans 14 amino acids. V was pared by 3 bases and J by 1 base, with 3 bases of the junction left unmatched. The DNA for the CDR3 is TGCGCCAGCAGCTCGGGACAGCCCCAAGAGACCCAGTACTTC. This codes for CASSSGQPQETQYF. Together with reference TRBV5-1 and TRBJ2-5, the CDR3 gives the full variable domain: KAGVTQTPRYLIKTRGQQVTLSCSPISGHRSVSWYQQTPGQGLQFLFEYFSETQRNKGNFPGRFSGRQFSNSRSEMNVSTLELGDSALYLCASSSGQPQETQYFGPGTRLLVL.

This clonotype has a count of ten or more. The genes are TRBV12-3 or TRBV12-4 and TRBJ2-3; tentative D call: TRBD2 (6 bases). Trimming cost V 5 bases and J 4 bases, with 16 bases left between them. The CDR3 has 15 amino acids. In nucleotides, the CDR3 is TGTGCCAGCAGTCACTCTAGCGTCGGATCAGATACGCAGTATTTT. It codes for CASSHSSVGSDTQYF.

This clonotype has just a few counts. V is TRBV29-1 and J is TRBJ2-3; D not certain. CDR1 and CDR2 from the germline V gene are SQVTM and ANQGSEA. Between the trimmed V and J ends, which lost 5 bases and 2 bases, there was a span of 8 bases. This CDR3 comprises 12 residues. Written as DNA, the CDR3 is TGCAGCGTTAGAGGAGTCACAGATACGCAGTATTTT. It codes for CSVRGVTDTQYF.

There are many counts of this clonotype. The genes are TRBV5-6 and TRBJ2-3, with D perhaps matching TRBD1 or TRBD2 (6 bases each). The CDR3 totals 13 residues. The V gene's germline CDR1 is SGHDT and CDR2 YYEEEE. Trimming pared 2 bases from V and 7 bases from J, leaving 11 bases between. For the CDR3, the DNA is TGTGCCAGCAGCTTCGGGGGCCCGAATACGCAGTATTTT. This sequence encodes CASSFGGPNTQYF.

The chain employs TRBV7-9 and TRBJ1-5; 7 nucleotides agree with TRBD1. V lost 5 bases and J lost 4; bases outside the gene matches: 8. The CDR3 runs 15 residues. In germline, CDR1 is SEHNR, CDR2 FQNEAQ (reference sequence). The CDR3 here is CASSPGGTPNQPQHF. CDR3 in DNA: TGTGCCAGCAGCCCAGGGGGGACACCAAATCAGCCCCAGCATTTT.

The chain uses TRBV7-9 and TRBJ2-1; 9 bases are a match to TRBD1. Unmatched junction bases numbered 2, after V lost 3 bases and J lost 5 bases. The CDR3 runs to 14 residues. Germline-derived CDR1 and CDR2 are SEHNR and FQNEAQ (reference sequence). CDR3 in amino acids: CASSFWTGDNEQFF. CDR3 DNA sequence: TGTGCCAGCAGCTTTTGGACAGGGGACAATGAGCAGTTCTTC. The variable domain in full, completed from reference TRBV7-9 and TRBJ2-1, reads DTGVSQNPRHKITKRGQNVTFRCDPISEHNRLYWYRQTLGQGPEFLTYFQNEAQLEKSRLLSDRFSAERPKGSFSTLEIQRTEQGDSAMYLCASSFWTGDNEQFFGPGTRLTVL.

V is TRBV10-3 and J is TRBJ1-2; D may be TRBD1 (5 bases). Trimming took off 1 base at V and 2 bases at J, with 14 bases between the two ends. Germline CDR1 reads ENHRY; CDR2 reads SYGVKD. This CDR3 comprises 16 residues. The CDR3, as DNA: TGTGCCATCAGTGAGTTACAGGACCGTACCAACTATGGCTACACCTTC. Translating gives CAISELQDRTNYGYTF.